This T cell receptor beta chain was found in a study of T-cell reconstitution after alpha-beta-depleted transplantation in children. Whole-study findings and limits: The study traced high day-60 TCRbeta diversity in some patients to surviving recipient T cells and thymic progenitors.

Trimming cost V 3 bases and J 0 bases; bases outside gene matches: 2. This CDR3 contains 15 residues. A library of TCRbeta sequences, prepared with unique molecular identifiers, was generated. TCRdb ran MiXCR on the PCR reads and lists one entry per CDR3 protein. This table has 300,000 to 400,000 distinct CDR3 sequences, approximately 20% appearing once. Worth noting for this clonotype: The antigen is undetermined.

This sequence originates from a male patient between 10 and 17 years old who had a stem cell transplant for acute lymphoblastic leukemia, so the T cells may come from the graft donor. The V call is TRBV12-3 or TRBV12-4, the J call TRBJ1-5; 7 nucleotides match TRBD1. Material: PBMCs, mostly from graft donor cells, obtained 180 days after TCRalphabeta/CD19-depleted stem cell transplant. CDR3 amino acids: CASSFYRGSNQPQHF. CDR3 coding DNA: TGTGCCAGCAGTTTCTACAGGGGTAGCAATCAGCCCCAGCATTTT.